These 21 T cell receptor beta chains came from one sample sequenced in a study of cytomegalovirus exposure and HLA in healthy donors. The PCR ran on 60 Vbeta and 13 Jbeta primers. The table came from immunoSEQ multiplex PCR; TCRdb's copy has only in-frame clones and leaves some out. Of around 180,000 clones listed, 84% are singletons. The sample comprised PBMCs. These TCRs come from a girl aged 5-17 years in good health and CMV-seropositive.

This clone was observed a few times. The chain couples TRBV5-4 to TRBJ1-6; a weak D match, TRBD1 (5 bases). Trimming shortened V by 0 bases and J by 0 bases, and 10 bases separated the two germline ends. The CDR3 has 17 amino acids. Germline CDR1 is SGHNT and CDR2 is YYREEE (reference sequence). DNA for the CDR3: TGTGCCAGCAGCTTGGGGCAGGACAACTCCTATAATTCACCCCTCCACTTT. Protein product: CASSLGQDNSYNSPLHF.

The chain joins TRBV28 to TRBJ1-2; D is unresolved. Looked up from germline, CDR1 is MDHEN and CDR2 is SYDVKM. Trimming shortened V by 7 bases and J by 7 bases, and 13 bases separated the two germline ends. CDR3 length: 12 amino acids. CDR3 residues: CASISPGRGYTF. The DNA for the CDR3 is TGTGCCAGCATCTCCCCCGGTCGTGGCTACACCTTC.

The chain uses TRBV9 and TRBJ2-2, with 7 positions matching TRBD2. This CDR3 region has 16 residues. Germline V CDR1 and CDR2: SGDLS, YYNGEE. V lost 4 bases to trimming and J lost 1 base; unmatched junction nucleotides: 7. The CDR3 DNA is TGTGCCAGCAGCTCCCACGGCGGGGGGAACACCGGGGAGCTGTTTTTT. It is translated as CASSSHGGGNTGELFF.

This chain uses TRBV5-1 with TRBJ1-3; D unresolved. V lost 2 bases and J lost 0, with 9 bases in between. CDR1 is SGHRS and CDR2 is YFSETQ in the germline V gene. The length of the CDR3 is 15 residues. CDR3 sequence reads: CASSFDGSSGNTIYF. As DNA, the CDR3 is TGCGCCAGCAGCTTTGACGGGTCCTCTGGAAACACCATATATTTT.

The chain carries TRBV7-9 and TRBJ1-1, with D hard to call. Germline CDR1 is SEHNR and CDR2 is FQNEAQ (reference sequence). CDR3 size: 14 residues. Deletions cut 5 bases from V and 0 bases from J, with 10 bases between. The CDR3 region has the DNA TGTGCCAGCAGCCACCCCCCGGTGAACACTGAAGCTTTCTTT. Translation gives CASSHPPVNTEAFF.

The chain uses TRBV27 and TRBJ1-2, with D perhaps matching TRBD1 (6 bases). Trimming left V 10 bases short and J 7 bases short, with 19 bases between. Per the germline V gene, CDR1 is MNHEY and CDR2 is SMNVEV (reference sequence). The CDR3 spans 13 residues. The CDR3 region has the DNA TGTGCCACCCAGGGGTGGAGCTCTAGTGGCTACACCTTC. It yields the protein CATQGWSSSGYTF.

The rearrangement joins TRBV15 to TRBJ1-2; 8 bases match TRBD1. Trimming at V came to 1 base and at J to 4 bases, leaving 8 bases not matched to a gene. This CDR3 is built from 16 residues. Looked up from germline, CDR1 is LNHNV and CDR2 is YYDKDF (reference sequence). CDR3 loop: CATSRVGQGGLYGYTF. The CDR3 DNA reads as TGTGCCACCAGCAGAGTTGGACAGGGAGGCCTCTATGGCTACACCTTC.

The chain is built from TRBV5-6 and TRBJ2-7, with unresolved D. V dropped 4 bases and J dropped 1 base, with 18 bases sitting between them. This CDR3 spans 16 amino acids. The germline gives CDR1 SGHDT, CDR2 YYEEEE. This chain's CDR3 is CASSPTAPKASYEQYF. CDR3 sequence (DNA): TGTGCCAGCAGCCCAACCGCGCCTAAAGCTTCCTACGAGCAGTACTTC.

This clone was recorded once. The rearrangement uses TRBV6-6 and TRBJ1-1; D possibly corresponds to TRBD1 (5 bases). The CDR3 consists of 16 residues. Between the trimmed V and J ends, which lost 5 bases and 1 base, there was a span of 17 bases. Per germline, CDR1 MNHNY and CDR2 SVGAGI (reference sequence). The CDR3 protein is CASSPTRDYSNTEAFF. DNA for the CDR3: TGTGCCAGCAGTCCCACCAGGGACTACTCGAACACTGAAGCTTTCTTT.

The V call is TRBV19, the J call TRBJ2-3, with 9 bases lining up with TRBD2. The V segment lost 5 bases and the J segment 2 bases; nucleotides outside the gene matches: 8. CDR1 and CDR2 (germline): LNHDA, SQIVND (reference sequence). This CDR3 is built from 16 residues. The CDR3 sequence: CASSPVSGGLTDTQYF. The CDR3 DNA follows: TGTGCCAGTAGTCCCGTTAGCGGGGGACTCACAGATACGCAGTATTTT.

The chain carries TRBV7-9 and TRBJ1-2; D unresolved. Germline V lookup: CDR1 SEHNR, CDR2 FQNEAQ (reference sequence). V was shortened by 4 bases and J by 7 bases, with 16 bases between the two germline ends. The CDR3 is 14 residues long. CDR3 sequence (DNA): TGTGCCAGCAGCTCTCAGTATGCGGCGTTTGGCTACACCTTC. Its protein is CASSSQYAAFGYTF.

The chain combines TRBV27 with TRBJ1-6, with a possible D match to TRBD1 (6 bases). CDR3 length: 16 amino acids. Germline-derived CDR1 and CDR2 are MNHEY and SMNVEV (reference sequence). Trimming cost V 6 bases and J 6 bases, with 18 bases left between them. CDR3 bases: TGTGCCAGCAGCCCCGGGATGGACAGACGTAATTCACCCCTCCACTTT. Residues: CASSPGMDRRNSPLHF.

The V call is TRBV14, the J call TRBJ1-2; TRBD1 matches 11 bases. The germline CDR1 and CDR2 sequences are SGHDN and FVKESK. V was clipped by 3 bases and J by 2 bases; unmatched bases: 8. The CDR3 runs to 17 residues. In nucleotides, the CDR3 is TGTGCCAGCAGCCAGTGGACAGGGGGCGCGAGGAACTATGGCTACACCTTC. Translation: CASSQWTGGARNYGYTF.

This chain connects TRBV4-1 to TRBJ2-5; D might be TRBD2 (5 bases). Germline V CDR1 and CDR2: MGHRA, YSYEKL. V lost 0 bases to trimming and J lost 10 bases, with 9 bases between them. This CDR3 comprises 12 residues. CDR3 bases: TGCGCCAGCAGCCAAGATCTTGGAGGCCAGTACTTC. It specifies CASSQDLGGQYF.

The chain links TRBV13 to TRBJ1-6, with unresolved D. This CDR3 spans 18 amino acids. Germline CDR1 PRHDT, CDR2 FYEKMQ (reference sequence). Trimming shortened V by 2 bases and J by 5 bases, and 19 bases separated the two germline ends. Here the CDR3 reads CASSLFYLSPRDNSPLHF. CDR3 bases: TGTGCCAGCAGCTTATTTTACCTGTCCCCGCGGGATAATTCACCCCTCCACTTT.

The chain joins TRBV5-1 to TRBJ2-5, with D maybe TRBD1 (6 bases). CDR1 is SGHRS, CDR2 YFSETQ, per germline. The CDR3 loop spans 14 amino acids. Trimming pared 7 bases from V and 4 bases from J, leaving 17 bases between. CDR3 coding DNA: TGCGCCAGCGCGTTGAGGGGGTTTCGAGAGACCCAGTACTTC. Its translation is CASALRGFRETQYF.

This clone was recorded a few times. J is TRBJ1-3 and V is TRBV7-9; D not resolved. Germline V gives CDR1 SEHNR, CDR2 FQNEAQ (reference sequence). Trimming took 3 bases from V and 0 from J, leaving 12 bases between them. The CDR3 spans 16 residues. CDR3 coding DNA: TGTGCCAGCAGCTTTTCAACAGTCCGCTCTGGAAACACCATATATTTT. This encodes CASSFSTVRSGNTIYF.

The V gene is TRBV4-1, the J gene TRBJ1-5; the D is unclear. Trimming removed 4 bases from V and 6 bases from J, with 13 bases in between. Germline CDR1 is MGHRA and CDR2 is YSYEKL. This CDR3 contains 14 residues. The CDR3 DNA is TGCGCCAGCAGCCCTAACCGGGGAGGTCAGCCCCAGCATTTT. This sequence encodes CASSPNRGGQPQHF.

The V and J genes are TRBV5-1 and TRBJ2-5; tentative D call: TRBD1 (7 bases). Between the trimmed V and J ends, which lost 2 bases and 2 bases, there was a span of 10 bases. CDR1 and CDR2 from the germline V gene are SGHRS and YFSETQ. The CDR3 is made up of 14 amino acids. In nucleotides, the CDR3 is TGCGCCAGCAGCTTACAGGGGACTCAAGAGACCCAGTACTTC. Translated, it gives CASSLQGTQETQYF.

The rearrangement joins TRBV4-2 to TRBJ1-5; 7 bases map to TRBD1. Per the germline V gene, CDR1 is LGHNA and CDR2 is YNFKEQ. The CDR3 is 14 amino acids. The V segment lost 3 bases and the J segment 11 bases; nucleotides outside the gene matches: 10. CDR3 sequence (DNA): TGTGCCAGCAGCCAGGGGGACAGCGAGGTGGCCCAGCATTTT. The encoded protein is CASSQGDSEVAQHF.

The gene calls are TRBV7-2 and TRBJ1-6; tentative D call: TRBD1 (5 bases). Between the trimmed V and J ends, which lost 4 bases and 6 bases, there was a span of 13 bases. Germline V gives CDR1 SGHTA, CDR2 FQGNSA. This CDR3 has 15 residues. The CDR3 DNA follows: TGTGCCAGCAGCTCTGGGGGGGTTTTTAATTCACCCCTCCACTTT. Translation: CASSSGGVFNSPLHF. Drawing the rest from reference TRBV7-2 and TRBJ1-6, the complete variable domain is GAGVSQSPSNKVTEKGKDVELRCDPISGHTALYWYRQSLGQGLEFLIYFQGNSAPDKSGLPSDRFSAERTGGSVSTLTIQRTQQEDSAVYLCASSSGGVFNSPLHFGNGTRLTVT.